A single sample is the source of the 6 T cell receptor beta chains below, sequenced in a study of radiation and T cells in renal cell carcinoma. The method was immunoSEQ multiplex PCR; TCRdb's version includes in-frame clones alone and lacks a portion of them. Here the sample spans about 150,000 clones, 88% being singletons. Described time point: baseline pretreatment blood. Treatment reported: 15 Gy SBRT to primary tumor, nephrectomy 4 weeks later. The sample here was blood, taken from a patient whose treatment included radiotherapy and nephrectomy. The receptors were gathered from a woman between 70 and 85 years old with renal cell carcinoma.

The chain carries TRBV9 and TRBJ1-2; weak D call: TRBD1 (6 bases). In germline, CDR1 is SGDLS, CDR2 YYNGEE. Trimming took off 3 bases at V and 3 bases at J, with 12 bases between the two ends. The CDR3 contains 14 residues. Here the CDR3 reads CASSGLGGYYGYTF. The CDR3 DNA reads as TGTGCCAGCAGCGGCCTCGGGGGCTACTATGGCTACACCTTC.

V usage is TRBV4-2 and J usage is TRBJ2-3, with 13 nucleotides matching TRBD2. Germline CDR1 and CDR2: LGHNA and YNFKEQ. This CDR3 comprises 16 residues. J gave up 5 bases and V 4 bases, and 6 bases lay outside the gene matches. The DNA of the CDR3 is TGTGCCAGCAGCCTACGGACTAGCGGGGGTGGAGATACGCAGTATTTT. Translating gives CASSLRTSGGGDTQYF.

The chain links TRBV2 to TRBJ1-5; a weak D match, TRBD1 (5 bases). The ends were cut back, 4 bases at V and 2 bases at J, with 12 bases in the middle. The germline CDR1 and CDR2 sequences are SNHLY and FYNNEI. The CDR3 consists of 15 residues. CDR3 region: CASSGGLQGNQPQHF. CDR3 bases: TGTGCCAGCAGTGGGGGACTCCAGGGCAATCAGCCCCAGCATTTT.

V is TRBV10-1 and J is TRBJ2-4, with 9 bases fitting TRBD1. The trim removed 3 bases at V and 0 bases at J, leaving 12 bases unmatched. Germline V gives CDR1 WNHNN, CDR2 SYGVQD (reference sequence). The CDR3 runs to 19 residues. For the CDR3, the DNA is TGCGCCAGCAGTGATCAACAGGGACAGGGCTTCCTAGCCAAAAACATTCAGTACTTC. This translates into CASSDQQGQGFLAKNIQYF.

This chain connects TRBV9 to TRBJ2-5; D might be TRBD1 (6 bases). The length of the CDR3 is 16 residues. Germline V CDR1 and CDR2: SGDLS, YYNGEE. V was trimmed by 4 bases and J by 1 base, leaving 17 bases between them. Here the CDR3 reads CASSPHREEIQETQYF. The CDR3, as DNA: TGTGCCAGCAGCCCCCACAGGGAAGAAATCCAAGAGACCCAGTACTTC.

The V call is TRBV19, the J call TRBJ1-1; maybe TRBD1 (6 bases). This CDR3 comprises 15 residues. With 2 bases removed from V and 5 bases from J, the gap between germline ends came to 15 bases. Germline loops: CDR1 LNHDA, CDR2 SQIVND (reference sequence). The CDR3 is CASSIKSQGGTEAFF. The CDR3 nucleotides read TGTGCCAGTAGTATAAAATCACAAGGGGGAACTGAAGCTTTCTTT.